This T cell receptor beta chain was identified in a study of shared clonotypes between healthy human individuals. TCRdb keeps only in-frame clones here, not all; method: immunoSEQ multiplex PCR. In the table there are millions of clones, about 92% of which are singletons. The ends were cut back, 5 bases at V and 0 bases at J, with 13 bases in the middle. The CDR3 consists of 15 residues. Germline-derived CDR1 and CDR2 are MDHEN and SYDVKM. CD45RO negativity and positive selection for CCR7 defined naive CD8 cells, a population that excluded terminally differentiated effector memory CD45RA+ cells. The chain carries TRBV28 and TRBJ1-2; TRBD1 might be the D (5 bases). The specimen was naive CD8+ T cells from PBMCs. The TCR comes from a man in his late teens or twenties in good health. Some clones in this sample may be carry-over from other donors' samples. The CDR3 region is CASSNRKIPNYGYTF. CDR3 in DNA: TGTGCCAGCAGTAACAGGAAAATCCCTAACTATGGCTACACCTTC.